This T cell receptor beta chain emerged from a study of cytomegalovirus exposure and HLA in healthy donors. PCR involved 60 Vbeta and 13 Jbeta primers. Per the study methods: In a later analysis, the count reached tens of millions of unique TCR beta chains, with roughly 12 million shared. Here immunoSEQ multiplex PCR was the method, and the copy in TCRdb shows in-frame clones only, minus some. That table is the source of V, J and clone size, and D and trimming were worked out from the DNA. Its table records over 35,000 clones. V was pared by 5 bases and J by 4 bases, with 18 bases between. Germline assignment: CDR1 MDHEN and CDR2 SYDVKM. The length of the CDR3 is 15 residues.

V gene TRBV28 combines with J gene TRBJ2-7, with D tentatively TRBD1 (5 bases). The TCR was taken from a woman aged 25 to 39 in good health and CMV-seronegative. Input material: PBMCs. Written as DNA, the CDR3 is TGTGCCAGCAGTCCAGCCGGACAAGGCAGGTACGAGCAGTACTTC. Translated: CASSPAGQGRYEQYF.